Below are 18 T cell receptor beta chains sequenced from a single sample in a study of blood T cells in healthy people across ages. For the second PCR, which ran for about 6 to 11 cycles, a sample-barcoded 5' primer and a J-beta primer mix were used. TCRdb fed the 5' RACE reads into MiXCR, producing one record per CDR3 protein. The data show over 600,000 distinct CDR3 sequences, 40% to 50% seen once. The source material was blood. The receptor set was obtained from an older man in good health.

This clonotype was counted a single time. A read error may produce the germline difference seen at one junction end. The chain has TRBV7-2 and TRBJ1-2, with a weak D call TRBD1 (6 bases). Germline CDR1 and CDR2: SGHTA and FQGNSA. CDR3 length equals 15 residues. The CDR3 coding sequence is TGTGCCAGCAGCTCAAACCTACAGGGACGCCATGGCAACACCTTC. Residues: CASSSNLQGRHGNTF.

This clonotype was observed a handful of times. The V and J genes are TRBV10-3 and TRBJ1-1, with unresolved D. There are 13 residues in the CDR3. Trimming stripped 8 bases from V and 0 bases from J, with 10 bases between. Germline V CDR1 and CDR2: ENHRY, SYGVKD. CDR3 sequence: CAICGSLNTEAFF. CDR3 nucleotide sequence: TGTGCCATCTGTGGCAGTTTGAACACTGAAGCTTTCTTT.

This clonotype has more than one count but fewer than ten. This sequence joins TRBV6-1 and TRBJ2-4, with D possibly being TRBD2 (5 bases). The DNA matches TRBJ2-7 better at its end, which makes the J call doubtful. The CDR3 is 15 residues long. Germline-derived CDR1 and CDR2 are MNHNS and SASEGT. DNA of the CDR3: TGTGCCAGCAGTGAACCCGGGGAACCTCCCTACGAGCAGTACTTC. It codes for CASSEPGEPPYEQYF.

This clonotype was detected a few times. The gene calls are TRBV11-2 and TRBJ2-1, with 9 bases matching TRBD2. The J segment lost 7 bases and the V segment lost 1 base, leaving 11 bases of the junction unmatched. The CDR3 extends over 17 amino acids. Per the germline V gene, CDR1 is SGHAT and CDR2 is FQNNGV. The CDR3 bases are TGTGCCAGCAGCTTAGCCGTCGGCGGGGGGGCGTGGAATGAGCAGTTCTTC. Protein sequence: CASSLAVGGGAWNEQFF.

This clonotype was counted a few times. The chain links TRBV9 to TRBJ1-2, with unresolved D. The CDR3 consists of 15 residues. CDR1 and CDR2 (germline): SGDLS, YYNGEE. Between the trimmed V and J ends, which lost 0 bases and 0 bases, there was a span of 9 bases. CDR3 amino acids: CASSVGGVPNYGYTF. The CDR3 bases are TGTGCCAGCAGCGTAGGCGGGGTTCCTAACTATGGCTACACCTTC.

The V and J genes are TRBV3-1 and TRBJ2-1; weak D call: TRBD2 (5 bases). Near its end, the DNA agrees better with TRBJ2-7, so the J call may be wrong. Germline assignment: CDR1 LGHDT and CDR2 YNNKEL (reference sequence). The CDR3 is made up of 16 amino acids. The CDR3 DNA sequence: TGTGCCAGCAGCCAAGGGACGGGAAGCCCATACAATGAGCAGTACTTC. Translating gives CASSQGTGSPYNEQYF.

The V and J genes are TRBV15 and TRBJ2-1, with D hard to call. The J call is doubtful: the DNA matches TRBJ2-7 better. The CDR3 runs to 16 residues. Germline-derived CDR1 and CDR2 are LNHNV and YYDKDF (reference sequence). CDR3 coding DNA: TGTGCCACCAGCGGGCCCAGTCCGGATGCCTACAATGAGCAGTACTTC. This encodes CATSGPSPDAYNEQYF.

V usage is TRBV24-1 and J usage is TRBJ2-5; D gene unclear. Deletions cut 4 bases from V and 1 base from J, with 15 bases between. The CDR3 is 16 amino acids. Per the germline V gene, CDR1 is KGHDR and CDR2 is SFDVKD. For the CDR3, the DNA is TGTGCCACCAGTGAACGCCGACCAGAAGTCCAAGAGACCCAGTACTTC. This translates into CATSERRPEVQETQYF.

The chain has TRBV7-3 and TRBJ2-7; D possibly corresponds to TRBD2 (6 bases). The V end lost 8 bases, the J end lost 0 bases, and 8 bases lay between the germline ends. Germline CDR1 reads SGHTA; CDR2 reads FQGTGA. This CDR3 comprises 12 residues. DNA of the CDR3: TGTGCCAGCGTGCGGGACTCCTACGAGCAGTACTTC. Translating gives CASVRDSYEQYF.

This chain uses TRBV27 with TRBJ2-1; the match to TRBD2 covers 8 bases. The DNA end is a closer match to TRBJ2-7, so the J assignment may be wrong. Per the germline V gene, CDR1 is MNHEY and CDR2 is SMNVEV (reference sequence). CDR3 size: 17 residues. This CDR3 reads CASSSAGVGPSYNEQYF. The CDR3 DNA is TGTGCCAGCAGTTCAGCGGGAGTGGGACCCTCCTACAATGAGCAGTACTTC.

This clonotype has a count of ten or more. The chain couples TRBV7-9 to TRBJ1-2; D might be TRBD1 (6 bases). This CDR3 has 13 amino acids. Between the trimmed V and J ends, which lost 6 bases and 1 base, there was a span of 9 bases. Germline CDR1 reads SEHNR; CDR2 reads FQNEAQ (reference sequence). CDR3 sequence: CASRQQGNYGYTF. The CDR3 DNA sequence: TGTGCCAGCAGGCAACAGGGTAACTATGGCTACACCTTC.

As DNA, the CDR3 is TGCAGTGCTAGAAATCCGGGACAGGGACTGATGAACACTGAAGCTTTCTTT. Its protein is CSARNPGQGLMNTEAFF. The V call is TRBV20-1, the J call TRBJ1-1, with 9 bases fitting TRBD1. CDR3 length equals 17 residues. CDR1 and CDR2 from the germline V gene are DFQATT and SNEGSKA (reference sequence). V dropped 2 bases and J dropped 0; count of bases not matched to a gene: 10.

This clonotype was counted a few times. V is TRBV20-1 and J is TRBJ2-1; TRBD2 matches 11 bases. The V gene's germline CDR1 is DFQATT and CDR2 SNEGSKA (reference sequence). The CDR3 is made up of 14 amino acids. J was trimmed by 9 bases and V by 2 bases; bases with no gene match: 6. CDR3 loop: CSARLAGGIGEQFF. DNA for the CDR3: TGCAGTGCTAGACTAGCGGGAGGTATTGGTGAGCAGTTCTTC.

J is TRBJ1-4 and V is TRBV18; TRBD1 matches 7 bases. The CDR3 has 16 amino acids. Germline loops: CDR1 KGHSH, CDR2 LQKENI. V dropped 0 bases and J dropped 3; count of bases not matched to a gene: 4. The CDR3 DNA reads TGTGCCAGCTCACCACCCGACAGGGAGGCTAATGAAAAACTGTTTTTT. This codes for CASSPPDREANEKLFF. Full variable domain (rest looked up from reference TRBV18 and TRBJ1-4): NAGVMQNPRHLVRRRGQEARLRCSPMKGHSHVYWYRQLPEEGLKFMVYLQKENIIDESGMPKERFSAEFPKEGPSILRIQQVVRGDSAAYFCASSPPDREANEKLFFGSGTQLSVL.

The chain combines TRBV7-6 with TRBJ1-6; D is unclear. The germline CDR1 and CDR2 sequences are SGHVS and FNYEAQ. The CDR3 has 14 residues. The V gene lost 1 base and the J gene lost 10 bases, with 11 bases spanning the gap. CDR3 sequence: CASSLDAGGSPLHF. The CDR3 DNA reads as TGTGCCAGCAGCTTAGACGCCGGTGGGTCACCCCTCCACTTT.

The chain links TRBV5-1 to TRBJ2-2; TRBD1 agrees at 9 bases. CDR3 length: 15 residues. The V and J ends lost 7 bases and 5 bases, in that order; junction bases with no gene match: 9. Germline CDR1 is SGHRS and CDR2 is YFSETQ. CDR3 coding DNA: TGCGCCAGCTCTGAGGTACAGGGGGCTACCGGGGAGCTGTTTTTT. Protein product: CASSEVQGATGELFF.

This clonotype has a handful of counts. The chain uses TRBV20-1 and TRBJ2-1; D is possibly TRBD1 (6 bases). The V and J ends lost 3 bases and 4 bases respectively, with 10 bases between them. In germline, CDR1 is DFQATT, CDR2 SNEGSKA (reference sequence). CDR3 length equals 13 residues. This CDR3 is CSASTGPYNEQFF. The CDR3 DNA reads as TGCAGTGCTAGCACAGGGCCGTACAATGAGCAGTTCTTC.

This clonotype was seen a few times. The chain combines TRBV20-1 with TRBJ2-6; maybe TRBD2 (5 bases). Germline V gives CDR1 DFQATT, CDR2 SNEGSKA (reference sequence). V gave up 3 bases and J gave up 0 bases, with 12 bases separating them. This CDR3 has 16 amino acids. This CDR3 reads CSASRWTVSGANVLTF. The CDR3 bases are TGCAGTGCTAGCCGGTGGACTGTCTCTGGGGCCAACGTCCTGACTTTC.